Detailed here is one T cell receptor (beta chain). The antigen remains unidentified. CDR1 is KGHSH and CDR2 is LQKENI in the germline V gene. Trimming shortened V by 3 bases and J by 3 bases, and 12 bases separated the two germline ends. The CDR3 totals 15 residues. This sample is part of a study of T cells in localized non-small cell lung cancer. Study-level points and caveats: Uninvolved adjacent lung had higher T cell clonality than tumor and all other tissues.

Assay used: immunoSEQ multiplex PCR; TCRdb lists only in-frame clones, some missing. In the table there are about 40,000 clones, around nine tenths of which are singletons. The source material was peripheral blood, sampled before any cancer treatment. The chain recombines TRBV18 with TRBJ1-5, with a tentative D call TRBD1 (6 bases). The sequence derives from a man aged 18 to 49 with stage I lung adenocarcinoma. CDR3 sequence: CASSPTGLANQPQHF. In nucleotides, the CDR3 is TGTGCCAGCTCACCTACAGGGCTTGCCAATCAGCCCCAGCATTTT.